One and the same sample provided the 21 T cell receptor beta chains below, sequenced in a study of human T cells and chemical hapten exposure. TCRdb recomputed calls from the 5' RACE reads with MiXCR, one row per CDR3 protein. This sample has around 140,000 distinct CDR3 sequences, with roughly 4% found just once. RNA extraction used unfractionated whole blood as the source of total RNA. The origin of the receptors is a female donor in good health.

This clonotype came up a few times. The chain combines TRBV11-3 with TRBJ2-3, with D tentatively TRBD1 or TRBD2 (6 bases each). CDR3 length equals 16 residues. V lost 5 bases and J 4 bases, leaving 19 bases between the germline ends. Per the germline V gene, CDR1 is SGHNT and CDR2 is YENEEA. CDR3 coding DNA: TGTGCCAGCAGCCGGAGGGGGGCTGGGGGGCCAGATACGCAGTATTTT. This sequence encodes CASSRRGAGGPDTQYF.

This clonotype was counted between two and nine times. Compared with germline, one end of the junction differs, possibly owing to a read error. The V call is TRBV25-1, the J call TRBJ1-1; D is possibly TRBD1 (6 bases). Germline assignment: CDR1 MGHDK and CDR2 SYGVNS. CDR3 length equals 16 residues. The CDR3 sequence is CASSDRGDLLKTEAFF. CDR3 sequence (DNA): TGTGCCAGCAGTGACAGGGGTGATCTCCTGAAGACTGAAGCTTTCTTT.

This clonotype came up many times. This rearrangement joins TRBV6-5 to TRBJ1-5, with D uncertain. The V and J ends lost 9 bases and 7 bases respectively, with 19 bases between them. The CDR3 is 14 amino acids. Per the germline V gene, CDR1 is MNHEY and CDR2 is SVGAGI. DNA of the CDR3: TGTGCCAGTAGATGGAGGGAGGGTTTACAGCCCCAGCATTTT. This sequence encodes CASRWREGLQPQHF.

The table lists this clonotype with many counts. The chain joins TRBV12-3 or TRBV12-4 to TRBJ2-1; perhaps D is TRBD1 or TRBD2 (5 bases each). V lost 6 bases and J 0 bases, leaving 12 bases between the germline ends. This CDR3 region has 15 residues. This chain's CDR3 is CASRRDPSSYNEQFF. For the CDR3, the DNA is TGTGCCAGCAGGAGGGACCCGAGCTCCTACAATGAGCAGTTCTTC.

This clonotype was detected many times. The V gene is TRBV3-1, the J gene TRBJ2-3, with D perhaps TRBD1 (5 bases). Germline V CDR1 and CDR2: LGHDT, YNNKEL (reference sequence). There are 13 residues in the CDR3. V was trimmed by 1 base and J by 10 bases, leaving 12 bases between them. CDR3 residues: CASSQVLREAQYF. In DNA, the CDR3 is TGTGCCAGCAGCCAAGTCCTCAGGGAAGCGCAGTATTTT.

The sample holds many counts of this clonotype. The V gene is TRBV29-1, the J gene TRBJ2-2; either TRBD1 or TRBD2 may fit D (5 bases each). The germline V gene has CDR1 SQVTM and CDR2 ANQGSEA. The CDR3 has 13 residues. V gave up 3 bases and J gave up 4 bases, with 9 bases separating them. CDR3 sequence (DNA): TGCAGCGTTGACGGGGCAGGCACCGGGGAGCTGTTTTTT. This sequence encodes CSVDGAGTGELFF.

This clonotype was found many times. As DNA, the CDR3 is TGTGCCAGCAGCCGGACAGTCTATGGCTACACCTTC. It is translated as CASSRTVYGYTF. The chain uses TRBV28 and TRBJ1-2, with D perhaps TRBD1 (6 bases). The V gene's germline CDR1 is MDHEN and CDR2 SYDVKM. Trimming took 6 bases from V and 4 from J, leaving 9 bases between them. The CDR3 has 12 amino acids.

The sample holds many counts of this clonotype. CDR3 sequence reads: CASSYGQGPADTQYF. DNA for the CDR3: TGTGCCAGCAGCTACGGACAGGGGCCAGCAGATACGCAGTATTTT. The chain recombines TRBV11-3 with TRBJ2-3, with 9 bases aligning to TRBD1. The ends lost 4 bases at V and 4 bases at J; junction bases unmatched: 6. Germline-derived CDR1 and CDR2 are SGHNT and YENEEA. The CDR3 is 15 residues long.

This clonotype was counted many times. The chain uses TRBV6-6 and TRBJ2-2; maybe TRBD2 (7 bases). The germline V gene encodes CDR1 MNHNY and CDR2 SVGAGI (reference sequence). V was pared by 5 bases and J by 4 bases, with 17 bases between. There are 16 residues in the CDR3. The CDR3 DNA reads as TGTGCCAGCAGTGGGGGGGCCCGAACGGGCACCGGGGAGCTGTTTTTT. Translated, it gives CASSGGARTGTGELFF.

V and J are TRBV19 and TRBJ2-1, with D possibly matching TRBD2 (6 bases). CDR3 size: 14 residues. CDR1 is LNHDA, CDR2 SQIVND, per germline (reference sequence). The germline V and J ends were trimmed by 4 bases and 6 bases, with 13 bases remaining between them. The CDR3 region is CASSTSGRVNEQFF. The CDR3 DNA reads TGTGCCAGTAGTACCAGCGGGCGGGTCAATGAGCAGTTCTTC. Variable domain in full (rest from reference TRBV19 and TRBJ2-1): DGGITQSPKYLFRKEGQNVTLSCEQNLNHDAMYWYRQDPGQGLRLIYYSQIVNDFQKGDIAEGYSVSREKKESFPLTVTSAQKNPTAFYLCASSTSGRVNEQFFGPGTRLTVL.

Ten or more counts support this clonotype. The chain has TRBV11-2 and TRBJ2-2; tentatively, D is TRBD1 (5 bases). This CDR3 comprises 14 residues. The V gene lost 2 bases and the J gene lost 4 bases, with 8 bases spanning the gap. CDR1 SGHAT and CDR2 FQNNGV come from the germline V gene. The CDR3 DNA reads as TGTGCCAGCAGCTTAAAGGGGCCCACCGGGGAGCTGTTTTTT. It specifies CASSLKGPTGELFF.

This clonotype was detected a few times. A much more abundant neighbour one base away suggests this may be a read error. The gene calls are TRBV20-1 and TRBJ1-2, with a tentative D call TRBD1 (5 bases). CDR1 and CDR2 (germline): DFQATT, SNEGSKA (reference sequence). There are 12 residues in the CDR3. The CDR3 sequence: CSPTGTNDGYTF. CDR3 DNA: TGCAGCCCTACAGGAACAAACGATGGCTACACCTTC.

This clonotype occurred many times. This chain connects TRBV5-6 to TRBJ2-6, with a possible D match to TRBD1 (5 bases). Germline lookup yields CDR1 SGHDT and CDR2 YYEEEE. This CDR3 region has 19 residues. Trimming pared 2 bases from V and 0 bases from J, leaving 18 bases between. CDR3 residues: CASSFFVSAGPSGANVLTF. As DNA, the CDR3 is TGTGCCAGCAGCTTTTTTGTATCGGCAGGGCCCTCTGGGGCCAACGTCCTGACTTTC.

As to this clonotype: A read error may explain this, as a much larger clone is one base away. This chain connects TRBV4-2 to TRBJ1-2, with 8 nucleotides matching TRBD1. Germline V lookup: CDR1 LGHNA, CDR2 YNFKEQ. The CDR3 has 14 amino acids. Here the CDR3 reads CASSQQDRDYCYTF. The CDR3 nucleotides read TGTGCCAGCAGCCAACAGGACAGGGACTATTGCTACACCTTC.

The table lists this clonotype with many counts. The gene calls are TRBV20-1 and TRBJ2-1, with 10 bases matching TRBD1. The CDR3 spans 14 residues. Per germline, CDR1 DFQATT and CDR2 SNEGSKA (reference sequence). With V trimmed by 6 bases and J by 8 bases, 10 bases remained unmatched. In DNA, the CDR3 is TGCAGTGCCAGGGGACAGGGGAGGCGTGATGAGCAGTTCTTC. It is translated as CSARGQGRRDEQFF.

There are a few counts of this clonotype. This chain uses TRBV5-1 with TRBJ1-6, with D maybe TRBD1 (5 bases). CDR3 length: 17 residues. Trimming left V 1 base short and J 5 bases short, with 16 bases between. Germline-derived CDR1 and CDR2 are SGHRS and YFSETQ. The CDR3 spells CASSLRGQPLNNSPLHF. CDR3 nucleotide sequence: TGCGCCAGCAGCTTGAGGGGTCAGCCGCTGAATAATTCACCCCTCCACTTT.

This clonotype was counted ten times or more. The chain employs TRBV29-1 and TRBJ2-5; 7 bases line up with TRBD2. The V gene's germline CDR1 is SQVTM and CDR2 ANQGSEA. The CDR3 has 14 amino acids. V lost 4 bases to trimming and J lost 1 base; unmatched junction nucleotides: 6. CDR3 sequence: CSVVLAEIQETQYF. As DNA, the CDR3 is TGCAGCGTTGTCCTAGCGGAGATCCAAGAGACCCAGTACTTC.

This clonotype occurred many times. This chain joins TRBV4-2 and TRBJ1-1, with D uncertain. This CDR3 has 14 amino acids. The V end was cut by 0 bases, the J end by 1 base, with 6 bases between. Germline V gene data show CDR1 as LGHNA and CDR2 as YNFKEQ. DNA of the CDR3: TGTGCCAGCAGCCAAGACTGGGAGAACACTGAAGCTTTCTTT. This encodes CASSQDWENTEAFF.

The sample holds many counts of this clonotype. The chain uses TRBV7-6 and TRBJ2-2; the match to TRBD1 covers 11 bases. The trim removed 5 bases at V and 4 bases at J, leaving 12 bases unmatched. The CDR3 is made up of 18 amino acids. CDR1 SGHVS and CDR2 FNYEAQ come from the germline V gene. The DNA of the CDR3 is TGTGCCAGCAGCAAATTGACCGGACAGGGGGCGGGCACCGGGGAGCTGTTTTTT. Translation gives CASSKLTGQGAGTGELFF.

This clonotype was found many times. This chain links TRBV20-1 with TRBJ2-6; unclear D gene. V was shortened by 1 base and J by 2 bases, with 3 bases between the two germline ends. The CDR3 spans 13 residues. Germline CDR1 and CDR2: DFQATT and SNEGSKA (reference sequence). CDR3 protein: CSARAAGANVLTF. The CDR3 DNA reads TGCAGTGCTAGAGCCGCTGGGGCCAACGTCCTGACTTTC.

This clonotype has more than one count but fewer than ten. The chain carries TRBV24-1 and TRBJ2-2; a possible D gene is TRBD1 (6 bases). This CDR3 region has 16 residues. Per germline, CDR1 KGHDR and CDR2 SFDVKD. The V and J ends lost 2 bases and 4 bases respectively, with 13 bases between them. CDR3 sequence: CATSDSTSRGTGELFF. The CDR3 DNA is TGTGCCACCAGTGATTCAACTTCCAGGGGCACCGGGGAGCTGTTTTTT.